Each of the 9 T cell receptor beta chains below was sequenced from the same sample in a study of blood T cell repertoires in COVID-19. Produced via immunoSEQ multiplex PCR; TCRdb's table is partial and in-frame only. The sample lists about 140,000 clones; roughly four fifths were seen once. Sample: peripheral blood. Every receptor here comes from a woman in her sixties with acute or convalescent COVID-19.

V and J are TRBV7-2 and TRBJ2-5; TRBD1 might be the D (5 bases). V was shortened by 5 bases and J by 4 bases, with 20 bases between the two germline ends. This CDR3 spans 16 amino acids. Germline V gene lookup returns CDR1 SGHTA and CDR2 FQGNSA. CDR3 protein: CASSKGSGRSTETQYF. The CDR3 DNA reads as TGTGCCAGCAGCAAGGGGTCGGGTCGGAGTACAGAGACCCAGTACTTC.

V usage is TRBV13 and J usage is TRBJ1-2, with D uncertain. Germline CDR1 reads PRHDT; CDR2 reads FYEKMQ (reference sequence). The CDR3 totals 12 residues. V lost 0 bases, J lost 4 bases, and 3 bases lay in between. CDR3 nucleotides: TGTGCCAGCAGCTTAGGTATCTATGGCTACACCTTC. It codes for CASSLGIYGYTF.

This chain connects TRBV6-5 to TRBJ1-2; perhaps TRBD1 as D (5 bases). V was pared by 8 bases and J by 5 bases, with 15 bases between. Germline lookup yields CDR1 MNHEY and CDR2 SVGAGI. The CDR3 is 13 amino acids. In nucleotides, the CDR3 is TGTGCCAGCGGAAGGGGAATCGAATATGGCTACACCTTC. It encodes CASGRGIEYGYTF.

The chain employs TRBV6-5 and TRBJ1-1, with 8 bases lining up with TRBD1. The CDR3 sequence is 14 residues long. Germline CDR1 reads MNHEY; CDR2 reads SVGAGI. Unmatched junction bases numbered 4, after V lost 6 bases and J lost 1 base. The CDR3 region is CASSFQGANTEAFF. As DNA, the CDR3 is TGTGCCAGCAGCTTCCAGGGGGCGAACACTGAAGCTTTCTTT.

The chain joins TRBV28 to TRBJ1-5, with a weak D call TRBD1 (6 bases). CDR3 length equals 16 residues. The V and J ends lost 7 bases and 4 bases respectively, with 20 bases between them. Looked up from germline, CDR1 is MDHEN and CDR2 is SYDVKM. The CDR3 protein is CASTLQGSISNQPQHF. The CDR3 nucleotides read TGTGCCAGCACCCTTCAGGGGTCAATATCAAATCAGCCCCAGCATTTT. Full variable domain (outside the CDR3, taken from reference TRBV28 and TRBJ1-5): DVKVTQSSRYLVKRTGEKVFLECVQDMDHENMFWYRQDPGLGLRLIYFSYDVKMKEKGDIPEGYSVSREKKERFSLILESASTNQTSMYLCASTLQGSISNQPQHFGDGTRLSIL.

The V and J genes are TRBV14 and TRBJ1-1, with a possible D match to TRBD1 (6 bases). This CDR3 has 16 residues. Trimming stripped 0 bases from V and 1 base from J, with 12 bases between. Germline V gene lookup returns CDR1 SGHDN and CDR2 FVKESK. CDR3 in amino acids: CASSQDWGRSNTEAFF. The CDR3 bases are TGTGCCAGCAGCCAAGACTGGGGGCGATCGAACACTGAAGCTTTCTTT.

The count of this clone is one. In nucleotides, the CDR3 is TGTGCCAGCAGCTTCAGGGGTAGGGACACTGAAGCTTTCTTT. It specifies CASSFRGRDTEAFF. The J gene is TRBJ1-1, the V gene TRBV7-8; weak D call: TRBD1 (6 bases). The CDR3 contains 14 residues. Trimming removed 3 bases at V and 3 bases at J, with 11 bases between. Germline V lookup: CDR1 SGHVS, CDR2 FQNEAQ.

V usage is TRBV7-2 and J usage is TRBJ2-3, with TRBD2 matching 13 bases. Germline trimming cut 5 bases from V and 0 bases from J; bases unmatched to any gene: 2. The CDR3 runs 16 residues. Germline CDR1 is SGHTA and CDR2 is FQGNSA. The CDR3 DNA is TGTGCCAGCAGCACGGGACTAGCGGGGAGCACAGATACGCAGTATTTT. Its translation is CASSTGLAGSTDTQYF.

CDR3 bases: TGTGCCAGCAGAGACACAGGGTCGCATGGCTACACCTTC. This translates into CASRDTGSHGYTF. The chain combines TRBV6-5 with TRBJ1-2; D is possibly TRBD1 (6 bases). Trimming took off 6 bases at V and 6 bases at J, with 14 bases between the two ends. The CDR3 consists of 13 residues. Germline V gene data show CDR1 as MNHEY and CDR2 as SVGAGI.